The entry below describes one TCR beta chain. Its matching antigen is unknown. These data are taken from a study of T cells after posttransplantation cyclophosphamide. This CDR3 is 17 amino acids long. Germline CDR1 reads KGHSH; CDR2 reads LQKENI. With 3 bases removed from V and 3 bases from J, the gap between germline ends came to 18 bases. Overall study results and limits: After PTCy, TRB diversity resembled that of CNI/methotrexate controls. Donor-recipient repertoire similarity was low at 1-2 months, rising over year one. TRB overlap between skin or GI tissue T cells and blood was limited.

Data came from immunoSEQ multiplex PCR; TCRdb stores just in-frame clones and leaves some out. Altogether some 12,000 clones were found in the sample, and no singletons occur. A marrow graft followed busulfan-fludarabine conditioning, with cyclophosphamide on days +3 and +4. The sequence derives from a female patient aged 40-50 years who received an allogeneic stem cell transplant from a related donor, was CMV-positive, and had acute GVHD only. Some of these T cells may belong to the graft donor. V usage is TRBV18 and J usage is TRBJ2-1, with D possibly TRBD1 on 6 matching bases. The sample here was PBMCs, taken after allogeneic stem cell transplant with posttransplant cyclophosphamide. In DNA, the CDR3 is TGTGCCAGCTCACCCGTCACGGACAGAGTTATCTACAATGAGCAGTTCTTC. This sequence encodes CASSPVTDRVIYNEQFF.